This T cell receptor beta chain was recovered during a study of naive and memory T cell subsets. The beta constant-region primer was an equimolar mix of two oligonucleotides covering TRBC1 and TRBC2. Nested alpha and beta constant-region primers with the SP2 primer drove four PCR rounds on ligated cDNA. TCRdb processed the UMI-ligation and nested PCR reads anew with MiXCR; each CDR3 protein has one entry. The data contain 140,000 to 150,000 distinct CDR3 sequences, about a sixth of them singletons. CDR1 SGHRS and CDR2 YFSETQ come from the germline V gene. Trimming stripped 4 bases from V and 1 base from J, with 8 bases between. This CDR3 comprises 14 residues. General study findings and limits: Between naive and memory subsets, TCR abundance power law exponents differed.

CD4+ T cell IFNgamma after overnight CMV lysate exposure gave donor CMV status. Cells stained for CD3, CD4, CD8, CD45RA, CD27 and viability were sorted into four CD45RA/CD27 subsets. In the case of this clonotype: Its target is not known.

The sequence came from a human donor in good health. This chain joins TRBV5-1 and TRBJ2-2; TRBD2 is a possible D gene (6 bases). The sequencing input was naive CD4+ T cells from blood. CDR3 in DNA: TGCGCCAGCAGCCCGGGACTGAACACCGGGGAGCTGTTTTTT. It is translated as CASSPGLNTGELFF.